This passage covers 11 T cell receptor beta chains from one sample sequenced in a study of control samples from healthy donors and cancer patients. Produced via immunoSEQ multiplex PCR; TCRdb's table is partial and in-frame only. Of about 410,000 clones listed, over 75% were seen once; the top ten hold around 6.4%. The sample consisted of PBMCs. These receptors originate from a man in his forties with head and neck cancer.

The chain links TRBV6-5 to TRBJ2-7; 8 nucleotides line up with TRBD1. Germline-derived CDR1 and CDR2 are MNHEY and SVGAGI. The CDR3 covers 14 residues. Trimming at V came to 7 bases and at J to 6 bases, leaving 11 bases not matched to a gene. The CDR3 DNA reads TGTGCCAGCAACCCGACAGGGGTAGCCCTCGAGCAGTACTTC. Encoded protein: CASNPTGVALEQYF.

The J gene is TRBJ2-5, the V gene TRBV7-3, with a tentative D call TRBD1 (6 bases). The V end was cut by 4 bases, the J end by 2 bases, with 14 bases between. There are 15 residues in the CDR3. Germline-derived CDR1 and CDR2 are SGHTA and FQGTGA. CDR3 sequence: CASSYLGTPQETQYF. For the CDR3, the DNA is TGTGCCAGCAGCTATCTAGGGACACCTCAAGAGACCCAGTACTTC.

This clone has a single count. The chain joins TRBV28 to TRBJ1-3; no clear D. Germline values: CDR1 MDHEN, CDR2 SYDVKM. Trimming removed 5 bases from V and 0 bases from J, with 8 bases in between. This CDR3 is 14 amino acids long. The CDR3 reads CASSLHRSGNTIYF. The CDR3 nucleotides read TGTGCCAGCAGTCTACATCGCTCTGGAAACACCATATATTTT.

V is TRBV28 and J is TRBJ2-7; no definite D call. This CDR3 has 14 amino acids. V gave up 6 bases and J gave up 3 bases, with 15 bases separating them. Germline CDR1 is MDHEN and CDR2 is SYDVKM. The CDR3 here is CASSRPISGYEQYF. CDR3 bases: TGTGCCAGCAGCCGACCCATATCCGGCTACGAGCAGTACTTC.

This clone came up once. Different DNA sequences within this sample yield the same CDR3. In nucleotides, the CDR3 is TGCAGCGTTGAAGAGGAGACCCAGTACTTC. Translation: CSVEEETQYF. V and J are TRBV29-1 and TRBJ2-5, with D unclear. V shed 0 bases and J shed 5 bases, with 1 base lying between them. The CDR3 covers 10 residues. Germline V gives CDR1 SQVTM, CDR2 ANQGSEA.

The J gene is TRBJ1-2, the V gene TRBV7-2, with 8 bases identical to TRBD1. The CDR3 spans 14 residues. Germline V gene data show CDR1 as SGHTA and CDR2 as FQGNSA. Trimming took 4 bases from V and 7 from J; bases not matched to a gene: 8. The CDR3 region is CASSWQGAPLGYTF. DNA for the CDR3: TGTGCCAGCAGCTGGCAGGGGGCCCCGCTTGGCTACACCTTC.

A remark on this clone: Germline and junction disagree at one end, which may indicate a read error. V usage is TRBV13 and J usage is TRBJ2-7; 9 bases are a match to TRBD1. The CDR3 spans 14 residues. CDR1 PRHDT and CDR2 FYEKMQ come from the germline V gene (reference sequence). CDR3 amino acids: CTSRPDRGSDEQYF. DNA for the CDR3: TGTACCAGCAGACCCGACAGGGGGAGCGACGAGCAGTACTTC.

The V call is TRBV27, the J call TRBJ2-7; either TRBD1 or TRBD2 may fit D (5 bases each). Germline values: CDR1 MNHEY, CDR2 SMNVEV (reference sequence). The CDR3 consists of 17 residues. Trimming removed 5 bases at V and 4 bases at J, with 24 bases between. Here the CDR3 DNA reads TGTGCCAGCAGTCCCCGGAAATCGGTCCTGGGGGTTTACGAGCAGTACTTC. Translation: CASSPRKSVLGVYEQYF.

The chain couples TRBV29-1 to TRBJ2-7, with 8 bases fitting TRBD1. The CDR3 extends over 12 amino acids. Germline V gene data show CDR1 as SQVTM and CDR2 as ANQGSEA. J gave up 6 bases and V 2 bases, and 3 bases lay outside the gene matches. CDR3 nucleotide sequence: TGCAGCGTTGAACAGGGGGCCGGCGAGCAGTACTTC. Its protein is CSVEQGAGEQYF.

The chain couples TRBV19 to TRBJ1-5; D is uncertain. V gave up 6 bases and J gave up 7 bases, with 10 bases separating them. CDR1 and CDR2 from the germline V gene are LNHDA and SQIVND (reference sequence). This CDR3 has 12 residues. The CDR3 DNA reads TGTGCCAGTAGCCCTGTAAAACAGCCCCAGCATTTT. Encoded protein: CASSPVKQPQHF. The full variable domain, rest sourced from reference TRBV19 and TRBJ1-5, is DGGITQSPKYLFRKEGQNVTLSCEQNLNHDAMYWYRQDPGQGLRLIYYSQIVNDFQKGDIAEGYSVSREKKESFPLTVTSAQKNPTAFYLCASSPVKQPQHFGDGTRLSIL.

V is TRBV28 and J is TRBJ2-3; D is perhaps TRBD2 (5 bases). The CDR3 covers 13 residues. The germline V gene has CDR1 MDHEN and CDR2 SYDVKM. Trimming took 4 bases from V and 9 from J, leaving 14 bases between them. CDR3 sequence reads: CASSSSSSPTQYF. Written as DNA, the CDR3 is TGTGCCAGCAGTTCGTCTAGCAGCCCGACGCAGTATTTT.